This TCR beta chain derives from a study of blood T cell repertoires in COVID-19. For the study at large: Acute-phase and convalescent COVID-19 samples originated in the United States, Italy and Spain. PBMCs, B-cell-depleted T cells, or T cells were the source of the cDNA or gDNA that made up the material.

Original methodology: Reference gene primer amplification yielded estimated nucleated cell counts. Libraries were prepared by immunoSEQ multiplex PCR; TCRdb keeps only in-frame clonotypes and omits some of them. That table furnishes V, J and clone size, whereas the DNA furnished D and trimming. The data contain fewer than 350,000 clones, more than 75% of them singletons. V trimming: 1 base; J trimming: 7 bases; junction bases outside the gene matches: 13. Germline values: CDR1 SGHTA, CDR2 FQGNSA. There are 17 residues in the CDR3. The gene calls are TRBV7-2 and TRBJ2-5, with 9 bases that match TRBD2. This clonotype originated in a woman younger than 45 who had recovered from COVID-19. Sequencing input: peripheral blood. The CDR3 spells CASSLVDAPGGRGTQYF. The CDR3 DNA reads TGTGCCAGCAGCTTAGTCGACGCCCCTGGCGGGAGGGGGACCCAGTACTTC.